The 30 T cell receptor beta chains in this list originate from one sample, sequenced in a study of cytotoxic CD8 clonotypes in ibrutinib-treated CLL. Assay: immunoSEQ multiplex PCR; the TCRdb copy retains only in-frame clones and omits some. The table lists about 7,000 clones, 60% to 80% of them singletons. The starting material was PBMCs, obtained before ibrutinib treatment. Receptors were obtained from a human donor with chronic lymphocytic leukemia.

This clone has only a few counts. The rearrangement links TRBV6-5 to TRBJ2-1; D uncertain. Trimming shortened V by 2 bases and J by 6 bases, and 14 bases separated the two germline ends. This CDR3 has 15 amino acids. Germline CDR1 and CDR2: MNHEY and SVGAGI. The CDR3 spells CASSYGLEATNEQFF. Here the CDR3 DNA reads TGTGCCAGCAGTTACGGGTTAGAGGCTACCAATGAGCAGTTCTTC.

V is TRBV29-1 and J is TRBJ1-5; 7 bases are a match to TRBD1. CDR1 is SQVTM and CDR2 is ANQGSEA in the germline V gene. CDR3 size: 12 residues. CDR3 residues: CSTGARDQPQHF. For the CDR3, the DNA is TGCAGTACAGGGGCGAGGGATCAGCCCCAGCATTTT.

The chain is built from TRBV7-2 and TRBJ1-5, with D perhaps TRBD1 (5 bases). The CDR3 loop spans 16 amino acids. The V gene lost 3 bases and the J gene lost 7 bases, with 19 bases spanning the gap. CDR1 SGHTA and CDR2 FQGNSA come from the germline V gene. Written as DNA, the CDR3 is TGTGCCAGCAGCTTTTACCCCGGGCAGGGTGGCCAGCCCCAGCATTTT. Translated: CASSFYPGQGGQPQHF. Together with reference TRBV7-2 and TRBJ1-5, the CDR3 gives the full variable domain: GAGVSQSPSNKVTEKGKDVELRCDPISGHTALYWYRQSLGQGLEFLIYFQGNSAPDKSGLPSDRFSAERTGGSVSTLTIQRTQQEDSAVYLCASSFYPGQGGQPQHFGDGTRLSIL.

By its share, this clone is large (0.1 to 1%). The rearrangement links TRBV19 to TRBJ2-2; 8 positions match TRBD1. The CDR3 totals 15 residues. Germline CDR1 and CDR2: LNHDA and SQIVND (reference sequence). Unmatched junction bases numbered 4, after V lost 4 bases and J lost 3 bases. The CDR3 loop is CASSTGTGYTGELFF. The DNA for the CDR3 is TGTGCCAGTAGTACCGGGACAGGATACACCGGGGAGCTGTTTTTT.

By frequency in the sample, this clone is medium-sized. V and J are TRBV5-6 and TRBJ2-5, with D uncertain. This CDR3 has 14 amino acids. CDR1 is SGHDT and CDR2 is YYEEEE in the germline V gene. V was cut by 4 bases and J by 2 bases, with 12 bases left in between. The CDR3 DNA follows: TGTGCCAGCAGCGATGGGTGGGGACAAGAGACCCAGTACTTC. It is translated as CASSDGWGQETQYF.

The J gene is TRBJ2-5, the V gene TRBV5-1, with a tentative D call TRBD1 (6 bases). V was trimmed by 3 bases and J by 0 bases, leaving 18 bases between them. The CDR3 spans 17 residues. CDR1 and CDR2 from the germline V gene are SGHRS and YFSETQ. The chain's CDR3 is CASSSGTGHPYQETQYF. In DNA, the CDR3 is TGCGCCAGCAGCTCAGGGACGGGACACCCGTACCAAGAGACCCAGTACTTC. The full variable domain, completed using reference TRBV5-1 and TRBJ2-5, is KAGVTQTPRYLIKTRGQQVTLSCSPISGHRSVSWYQQTPGQGLQFLFEYFSETQRNKGNFPGRFSGRQFSNSRSEMNVSTLELGDSALYLCASSSGTGHPYQETQYFGPGTRLLVL.

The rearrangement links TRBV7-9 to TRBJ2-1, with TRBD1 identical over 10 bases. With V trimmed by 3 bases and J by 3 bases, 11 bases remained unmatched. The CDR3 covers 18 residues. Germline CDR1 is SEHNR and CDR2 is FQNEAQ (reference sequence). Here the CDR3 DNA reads TGTGCCAGCAGCTTGGGTAGACAGGGGGCAAGATTCTACAATGAGCAGTTCTTC. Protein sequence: CASSLGRQGARFYNEQFF.

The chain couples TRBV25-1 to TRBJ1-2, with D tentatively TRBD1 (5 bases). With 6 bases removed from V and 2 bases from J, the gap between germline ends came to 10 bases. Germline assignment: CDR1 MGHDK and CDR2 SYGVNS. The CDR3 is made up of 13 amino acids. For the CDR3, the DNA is TGTGCCAGCAGAGGCTCAGGGAACTATGGCTACACCTTC. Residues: CASRGSGNYGYTF.

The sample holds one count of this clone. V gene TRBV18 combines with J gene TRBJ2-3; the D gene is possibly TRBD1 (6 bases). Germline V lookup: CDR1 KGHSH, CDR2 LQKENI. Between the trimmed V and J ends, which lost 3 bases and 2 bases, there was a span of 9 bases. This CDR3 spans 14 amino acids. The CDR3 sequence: CASSPTGYTDTQYF. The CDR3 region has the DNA TGTGCCAGCTCACCGACAGGCTACACAGATACGCAGTATTTT.

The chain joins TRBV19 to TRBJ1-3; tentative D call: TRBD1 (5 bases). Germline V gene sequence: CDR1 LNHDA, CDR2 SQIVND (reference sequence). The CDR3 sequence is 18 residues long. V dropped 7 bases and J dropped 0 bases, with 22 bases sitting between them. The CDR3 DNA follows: TGTGCCAGTAAGAACCTGCTAGGGGCCGCCGGCTCTGGAAACACCATATATTTT. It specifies CASKNLLGAAGSGNTIYF.

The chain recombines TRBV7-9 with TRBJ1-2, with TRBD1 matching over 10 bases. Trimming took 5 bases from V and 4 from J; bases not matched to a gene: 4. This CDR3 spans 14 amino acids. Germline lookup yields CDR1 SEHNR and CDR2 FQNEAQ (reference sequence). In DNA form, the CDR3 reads TGTGCCAGCAGCCAGGACAGGGGGGCCTATGGCTACACCTTC. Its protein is CASSQDRGAYGYTF.

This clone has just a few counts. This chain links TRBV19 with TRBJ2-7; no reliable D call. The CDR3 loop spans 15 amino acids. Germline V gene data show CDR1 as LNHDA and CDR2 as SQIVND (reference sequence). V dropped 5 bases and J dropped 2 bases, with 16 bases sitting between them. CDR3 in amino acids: CASSFTATTAYEQYF. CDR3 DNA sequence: TGTGCCAGTAGTTTTACGGCGACAACAGCCTACGAGCAGTACTTC.

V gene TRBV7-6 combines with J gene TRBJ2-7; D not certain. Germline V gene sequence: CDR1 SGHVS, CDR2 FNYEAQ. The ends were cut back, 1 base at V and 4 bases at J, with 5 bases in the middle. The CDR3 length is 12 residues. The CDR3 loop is CASSLVGYEQYF. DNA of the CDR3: TGTGCCAGCAGCTTAGTCGGTTACGAGCAGTACTTC.

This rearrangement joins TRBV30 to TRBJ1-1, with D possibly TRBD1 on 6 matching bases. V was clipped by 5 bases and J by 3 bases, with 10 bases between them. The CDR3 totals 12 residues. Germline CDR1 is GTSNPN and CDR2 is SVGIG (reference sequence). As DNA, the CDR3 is TGTGCCTGGGGGACATATGACACTGAAGCTTTCTTT. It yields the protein CAWGTYDTEAFF.

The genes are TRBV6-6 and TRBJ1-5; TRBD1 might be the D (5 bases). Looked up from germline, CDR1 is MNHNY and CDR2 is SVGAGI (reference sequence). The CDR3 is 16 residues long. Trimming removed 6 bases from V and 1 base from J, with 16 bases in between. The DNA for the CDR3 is TGTGCCAGCAGACAAACGTGGGGGATAAGCAATCAGCCCCAGCATTTT. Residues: CASRQTWGISNQPQHF.

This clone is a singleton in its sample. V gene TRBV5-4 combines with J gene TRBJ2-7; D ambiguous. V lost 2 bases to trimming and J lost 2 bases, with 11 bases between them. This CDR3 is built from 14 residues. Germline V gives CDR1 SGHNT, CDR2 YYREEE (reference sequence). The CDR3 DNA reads TGTGCCAGCAGCTTCGGTAGCCGAACCTACGAGCAGTACTTC. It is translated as CASSFGSRTYEQYF.

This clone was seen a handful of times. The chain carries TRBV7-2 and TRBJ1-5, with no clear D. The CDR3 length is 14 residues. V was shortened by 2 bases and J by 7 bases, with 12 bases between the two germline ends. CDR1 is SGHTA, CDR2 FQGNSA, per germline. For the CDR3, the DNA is TGTGCCAGCAGCTTACCAGGTTGGGAACAGCCCCAGCATTTT. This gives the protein CASSLPGWEQPQHF.

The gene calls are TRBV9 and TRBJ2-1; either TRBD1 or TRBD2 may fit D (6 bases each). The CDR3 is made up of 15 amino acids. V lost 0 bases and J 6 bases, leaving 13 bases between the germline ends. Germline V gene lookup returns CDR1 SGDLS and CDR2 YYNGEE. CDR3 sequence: CASSVEWWGANEQFF. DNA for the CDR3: TGTGCCAGCAGCGTAGAATGGTGGGGGGCCAATGAGCAGTTCTTC.

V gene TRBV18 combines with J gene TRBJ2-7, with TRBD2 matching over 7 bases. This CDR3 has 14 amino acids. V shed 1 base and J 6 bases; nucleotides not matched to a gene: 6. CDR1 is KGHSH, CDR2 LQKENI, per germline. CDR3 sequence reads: CASSPRRESPEQYF. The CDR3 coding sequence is TGTGCCAGCTCACCACGGCGGGAGAGCCCCGAGCAGTACTTC.

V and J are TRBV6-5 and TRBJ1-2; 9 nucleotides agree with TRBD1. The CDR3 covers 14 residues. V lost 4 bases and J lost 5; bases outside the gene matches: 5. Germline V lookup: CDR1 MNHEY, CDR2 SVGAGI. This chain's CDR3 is CASSSTGGLYGYTF. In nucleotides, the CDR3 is TGTGCCAGCAGTTCTACAGGGGGCCTGTATGGCTACACCTTC.

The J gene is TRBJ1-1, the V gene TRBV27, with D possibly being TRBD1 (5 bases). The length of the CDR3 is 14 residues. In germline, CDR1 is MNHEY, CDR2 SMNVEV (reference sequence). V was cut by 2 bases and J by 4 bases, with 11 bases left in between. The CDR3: CASSLAGRGTEAFF. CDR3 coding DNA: TGTGCCAGCAGTTTAGCGGGGCGGGGCACTGAAGCTTTCTTT.

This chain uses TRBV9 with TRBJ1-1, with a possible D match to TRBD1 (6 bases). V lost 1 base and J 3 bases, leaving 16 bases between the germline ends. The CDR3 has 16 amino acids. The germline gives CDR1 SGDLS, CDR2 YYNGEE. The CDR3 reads CASSVSRDTSDTEAFF. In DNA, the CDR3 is TGTGCCAGCAGCGTAAGCCGGGACACCTCGGACACTGAAGCTTTCTTT.

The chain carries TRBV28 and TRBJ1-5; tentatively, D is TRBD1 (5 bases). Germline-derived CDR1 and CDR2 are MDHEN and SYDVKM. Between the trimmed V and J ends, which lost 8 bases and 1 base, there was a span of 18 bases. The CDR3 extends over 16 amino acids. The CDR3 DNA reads TGTGCCAGCTCGGGTCTGGGACGCTCAAGCAATCAGCCCCAGCATTTT. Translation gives CASSGLGRSSNQPQHF.

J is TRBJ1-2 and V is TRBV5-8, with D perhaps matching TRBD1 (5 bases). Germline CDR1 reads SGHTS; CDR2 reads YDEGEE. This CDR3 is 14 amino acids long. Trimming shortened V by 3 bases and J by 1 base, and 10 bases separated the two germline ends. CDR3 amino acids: CASSWPGLNYGYTF. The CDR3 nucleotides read TGTGCCAGCAGCTGGCCAGGGCTTAACTATGGCTACACCTTC.

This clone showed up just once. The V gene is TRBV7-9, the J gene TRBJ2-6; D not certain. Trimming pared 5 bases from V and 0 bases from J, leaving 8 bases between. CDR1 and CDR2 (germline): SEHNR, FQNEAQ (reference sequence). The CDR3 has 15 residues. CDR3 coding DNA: TGTGCCAGCAGCCCCCGCCTCTCTGGGGCCAACGTCCTGACTTTC. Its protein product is CASSPRLSGANVLTF.

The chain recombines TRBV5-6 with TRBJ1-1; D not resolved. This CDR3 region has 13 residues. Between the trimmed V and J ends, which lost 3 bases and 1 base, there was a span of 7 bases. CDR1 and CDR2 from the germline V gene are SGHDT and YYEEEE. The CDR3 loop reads CASSYGGNTEAFF. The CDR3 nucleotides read TGTGCCAGCAGCTATGGCGGGAACACTGAAGCTTTCTTT.

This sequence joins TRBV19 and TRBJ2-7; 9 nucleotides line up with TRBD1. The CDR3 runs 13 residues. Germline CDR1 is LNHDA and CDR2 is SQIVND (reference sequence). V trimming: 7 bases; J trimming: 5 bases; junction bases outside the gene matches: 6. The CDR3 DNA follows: TGTGCCAGTAAAGGGACAGGGCGACACGAGCAGTACTTC. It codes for CASKGTGRHEQYF. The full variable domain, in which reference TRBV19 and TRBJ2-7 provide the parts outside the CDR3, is DGGITQSPKYLFRKEGQNVTLSCEQNLNHDAMYWYRQDPGQGLRLIYYSQIVNDFQKGDIAEGYSVSREKKESFPLTVTSAQKNPTAFYLCASKGTGRHEQYFGPGTRLTVT.

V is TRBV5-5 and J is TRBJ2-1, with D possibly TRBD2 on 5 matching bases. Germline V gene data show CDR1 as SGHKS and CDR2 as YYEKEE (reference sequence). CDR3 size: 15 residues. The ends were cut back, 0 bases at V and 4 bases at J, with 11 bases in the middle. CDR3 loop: CASSLDLGGYNEQFF. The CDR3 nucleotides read TGTGCCAGCAGCTTGGATCTGGGCGGGTACAATGAGCAGTTCTTC.

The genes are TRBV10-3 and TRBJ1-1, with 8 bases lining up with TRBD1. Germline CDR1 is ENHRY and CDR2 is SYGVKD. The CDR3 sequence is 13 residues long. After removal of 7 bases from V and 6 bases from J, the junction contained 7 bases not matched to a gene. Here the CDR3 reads CAIKDRDGPEAFF. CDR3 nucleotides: TGTGCCATCAAGGACAGGGATGGACCTGAAGCTTTCTTT.

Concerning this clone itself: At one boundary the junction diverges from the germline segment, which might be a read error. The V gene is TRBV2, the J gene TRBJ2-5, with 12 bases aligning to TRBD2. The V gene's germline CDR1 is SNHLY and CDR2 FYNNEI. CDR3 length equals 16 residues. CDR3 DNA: TGTGCCAGCAGCGAAACTAGCGGGGGGTTCCAAGGGACCCAGTACTTC. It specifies CASSETSGGFQGTQYF.